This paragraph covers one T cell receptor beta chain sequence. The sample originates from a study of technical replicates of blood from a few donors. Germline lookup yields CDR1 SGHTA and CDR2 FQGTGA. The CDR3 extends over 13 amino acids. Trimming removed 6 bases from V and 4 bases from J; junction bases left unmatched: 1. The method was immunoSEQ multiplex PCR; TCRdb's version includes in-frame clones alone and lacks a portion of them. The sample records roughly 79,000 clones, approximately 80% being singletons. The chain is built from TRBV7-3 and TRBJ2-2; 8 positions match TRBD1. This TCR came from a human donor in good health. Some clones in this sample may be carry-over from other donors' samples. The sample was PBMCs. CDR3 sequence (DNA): TGTGCCAGCAGGGGGACAGGCACCGGGGAGCTGTTTTTT. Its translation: CASRGTGTGELFF.